This T cell receptor beta chain is from a study of T cell responses to AZD1222 COVID-19 vaccine. Points from the study as a whole: Sampled repertoires all dated from after the peak T cell response. Donors were mostly white British, more females; clonal diversity possibly underestimated.

The length of the CDR3 is 15 residues. Germline V gene sequence: CDR1 SGHAT, CDR2 FQNNGV. V lost 5 bases and J 6 bases, leaving 16 bases between the germline ends. The data were produced by immunoSEQ multiplex PCR, yet TCRdb's version contains in-frame clones alone and is incomplete. The sample consists of approximately 150,000 clones, approximately 90% of them appearing once. A word on this clone: Its antigen is not known.

The sequencing here drew on peripheral blood, taken 28 days after the second AZD1222 dose. The genes are TRBV11-2 and TRBJ1-4, with a possible D match to TRBD1 (5 bases). The source of this sequence is an adult who received the AZD1222 COVID-19 vaccine. The CDR3 DNA reads TGTGCCAGCAGCCTACCGGGACGCCGTCATGAAAAACTGTTTTTT. It specifies CASSLPGRRHEKLFF. Supplemented by reference TRBV11-2 and TRBJ1-4, the full variable domain reads EAGVAQSPRYKIIEKRQSVAFWCNPISGHATLYWYQQILGQGPKLLIQFQNNGVVDDSQLPKDRFSAERLKGVDSTLKIQPAKLEDSAVYLCASSLPGRRHEKLFFGSGTQLSVL.